This T cell receptor beta chain was captured by sequencing in a study of blood T cell repertoires in COVID-19. Across the whole study: The United States, Italy and Spain were the sources of the acute and convalescent COVID-19 samples. PBMCs, B-cell-depleted T cells, or T cells provided the cDNA or gDNA that made up the material.

Germline CDR1 and CDR2: MNHEY and SMNVEV (reference sequence). The J segment lost 1 base and the V segment lost 5 bases, leaving 8 bases of the junction unmatched. The CDR3 length is 16 residues. Clones were sequenced by immunoSEQ multiplex PCR, and TCRdb holds only the in-frame ones, with some missing. The table has about 440,000 clones, 88% seen once. The V call is TRBV27, the J call TRBJ1-1, with TRBD1 matching over 9 bases. Sequencing was performed on peripheral blood. This receptor was taken from a woman between 50 and 59 years old with COVID-19, enrolled during active disease. The CDR3 DNA reads TGTGCCAGCAGTCCCTACAGGGGGCTCCGGAACACTGAAGCTTTCTTT. Encoded protein: CASSPYRGLRNTEAFF.